This T cell receptor beta chain came from a study of spatial heterogeneity in lung cancer. The CDR3 is 14 amino acids. Germline CDR1 and CDR2: MNHNS and SASEGT. V was cut by 7 bases and J by 4 bases, with 14 bases left in between. Every cDNA TCR molecule received its own unique molecular identifier. One entry per CDR3 protein results from TCRdb running MiXCR on the 5' RACE reads. The table has 15,000 to 20,000 distinct CDR3 sequences, approximately 6.8% seen once. Time point denoted: blood at routine non-recurrence follow-up after resection. No cells were sorted before sequencing. The whole RNA sequenced was extracted from tumor, nontumor lung or frozen PBMC.

This clonotype originated in a male donor with early-stage non-small cell lung cancer. The chain is built from TRBV6-1 and TRBJ2-1; D remains unclear. This sample comprised PBMCs, obtained at follow-up. The CDR3 DNA sequence: TGTGCCAGCAAAGAAGGGCTACTTTACAATGAGCAGTTCTTC. Amino acids: CASKEGLLYNEQFF.